These 8 T cell receptor beta chains were sequenced from one sample in a study of cytomegalovirus exposure and HLA in healthy donors. It was with 60 Vbeta and 13 Jbeta primers that the PCR ran. Libraries were prepared by immunoSEQ multiplex PCR; TCRdb keeps only in-frame clonotypes and omits some of them. The listing records about 130,000 clones. The specimen sequenced was PBMCs. The receptors originated from a man between 18 and 29 years old in good health and CMV-seronegative.

The chain employs TRBV6-5 and TRBJ1-2, with D perhaps matching TRBD1 (6 bases). The V gene lost 2 bases and the J gene lost 8 bases, with 9 bases spanning the gap. The CDR3 length is 12 residues. CDR1 MNHEY and CDR2 SVGAGI come from the germline V gene. The CDR3: CASSYPQGGYTF. DNA of the CDR3: TGTGCCAGCAGTTACCCACAGGGAGGCTACACCTTC.

This chain connects TRBV11-3 to TRBJ2-5; TRBD1 is a possible D gene (6 bases). There are 12 residues in the CDR3. Germline V gives CDR1 SGHNT, CDR2 YENEEA. V shed 3 bases and J shed 6 bases, with 8 bases lying between them. DNA for the CDR3: TGTGCCAGCAGCTTCCAGGGGAAGACCCAGTACTTC. Its protein product is CASSFQGKTQYF. The variable domain in full, with the rest retrieved from reference TRBV11-3 and TRBJ2-5, is EAGVVQSPRYKIIEKKQPVAFWCNPISGHNTLYWYLQNLGQGPELLIRYENEEAVDDSQLPKDRFSAERLKGVDSTLKIQPAELGDSAVYLCASSFQGKTQYFGPGTRLLVL.

This chain links TRBV5-1 with TRBJ1-5; TRBD1 matches 8 bases. Germline CDR1 reads SGHRS; CDR2 reads YFSETQ. Trimming at V came to 0 bases and at J to 7 bases, leaving 3 bases not matched to a gene. CDR3 length equals 14 residues. The DNA of the CDR3 is TGCGCCAGCAGCTTGGAGGACAGGGTGCAGCCCCAGCATTTT. Protein sequence: CASSLEDRVQPQHF.

This chain links TRBV5-4 with TRBJ2-5, with 9 bases fitting TRBD2. Trimming removed 3 bases from V and 5 bases from J; junction bases left unmatched: 14. Germline CDR1 reads SGHNT; CDR2 reads YYREEE (reference sequence). The CDR3 is 17 amino acids. The DNA of the CDR3 is TGTGCCAGCAGCTCCCCGGCTAGCGGGGTGGTTGGGGAGACCCAGTACTTC. Its translation: CASSSPASGVVGETQYF.

The chain uses TRBV28 and TRBJ2-3; 7 bases are shared with TRBD1. Germline values: CDR1 MDHEN, CDR2 SYDVKM. The CDR3 totals 14 residues. The CDR3 coding sequence is TGTGCTATCCACGGGACAGTATCTACAGATACGCAGTATTTT. Translated: CAIHGTVSTDTQYF.

The genes are TRBV19 and TRBJ2-6; D perhaps matches TRBD2 (5 bases). This CDR3 contains 17 residues. The V end lost 0 bases, the J end lost 0 bases, and 9 bases lay between the germline ends. CDR1 LNHDA and CDR2 SQIVND come from the germline V gene (reference sequence). CDR3 bases: TGTGCCAGTAGTATAGATAAGGGAGACTCTGGGGCCAACGTCCTGACTTTC. Its protein product is CASSIDKGDSGANVLTF. The variable domain in full, completed from reference TRBV19 and TRBJ2-6, reads DGGITQSPKYLFRKEGQNVTLSCEQNLNHDAMYWYRQDPGQGLRLIYYSQIVNDFQKGDIAEGYSVSREKKESFPLTVTSAQKNPTAFYLCASSIDKGDSGANVLTFGAGSRLTVL.

The chain combines TRBV5-4 with TRBJ1-3; D possibly corresponds to TRBD1 (6 bases). This CDR3 spans 17 amino acids. Trimming cost V 0 bases and J 2 bases, with 15 bases left between them. The V gene's germline CDR1 is SGHNT and CDR2 YYREEE (reference sequence). For the CDR3, the DNA is TGTGCCAGCAGCTTGGGAGGGAAACAGGGAACTGGAAACACCATATATTTT. It encodes CASSLGGKQGTGNTIYF.

This sequence joins TRBV19 and TRBJ2-7; 8 bases line up with TRBD1. Germline CDR1 is LNHDA and CDR2 is SQIVND (reference sequence). The trim removed 3 bases at V and 6 bases at J, leaving 10 bases unmatched. The CDR3 is 15 residues long. Here the CDR3 DNA reads TGTGCCAGTAGTATCTCAGGACAGGGTCCCCTCGAGCAGTACTTC. It is translated as CASSISGQGPLEQYF.